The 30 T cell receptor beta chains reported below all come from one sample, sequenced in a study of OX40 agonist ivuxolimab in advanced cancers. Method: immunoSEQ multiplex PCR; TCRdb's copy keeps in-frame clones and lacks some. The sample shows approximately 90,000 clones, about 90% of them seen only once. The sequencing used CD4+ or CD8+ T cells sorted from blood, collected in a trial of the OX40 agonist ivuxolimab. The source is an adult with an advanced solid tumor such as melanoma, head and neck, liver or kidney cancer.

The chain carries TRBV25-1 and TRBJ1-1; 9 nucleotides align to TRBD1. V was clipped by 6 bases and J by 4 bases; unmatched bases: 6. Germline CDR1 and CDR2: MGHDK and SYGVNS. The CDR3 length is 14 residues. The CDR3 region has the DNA TGTGCCAGCAGGGGACAGGGTTGGGGCACTGAAGCTTTCTTT. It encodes CASRGQGWGTEAFF.

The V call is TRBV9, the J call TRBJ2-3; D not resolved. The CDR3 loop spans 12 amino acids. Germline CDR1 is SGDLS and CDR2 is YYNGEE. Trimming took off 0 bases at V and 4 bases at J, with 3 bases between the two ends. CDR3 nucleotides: TGTGCCAGCAGCGTAGTAGCAGATACGCAGTATTTT. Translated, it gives CASSVVADTQYF.

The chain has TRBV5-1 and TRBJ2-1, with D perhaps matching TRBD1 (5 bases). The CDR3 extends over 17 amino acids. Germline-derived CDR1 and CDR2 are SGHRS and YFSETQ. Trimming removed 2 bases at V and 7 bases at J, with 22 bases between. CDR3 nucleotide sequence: TGCGCCAGCAGCTTAGAATCGTCTGGGGCAATATGGAATGAGCAGTTCTTC. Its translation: CASSLESSGAIWNEQFF.

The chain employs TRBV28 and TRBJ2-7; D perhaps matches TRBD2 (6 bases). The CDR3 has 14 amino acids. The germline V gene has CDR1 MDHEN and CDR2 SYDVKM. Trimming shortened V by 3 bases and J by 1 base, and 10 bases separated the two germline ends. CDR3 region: CASSFAGRSYEQYF. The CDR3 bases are TGTGCCAGCAGTTTTGCGGGGAGGTCCTACGAGCAGTACTTC.

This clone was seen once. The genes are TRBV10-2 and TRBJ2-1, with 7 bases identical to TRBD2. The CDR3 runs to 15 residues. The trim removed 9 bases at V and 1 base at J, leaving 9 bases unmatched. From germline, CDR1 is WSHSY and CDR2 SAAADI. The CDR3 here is CASSRLAVSYNEQFF. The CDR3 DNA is TGCGCCAGTTCCAGGCTAGCGGTATCCTACAATGAGCAGTTCTTC.

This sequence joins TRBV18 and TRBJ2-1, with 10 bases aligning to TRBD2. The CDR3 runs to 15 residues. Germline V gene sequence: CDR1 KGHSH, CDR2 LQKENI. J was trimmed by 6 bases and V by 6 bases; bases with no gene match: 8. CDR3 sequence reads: CASSRGTSAFNEQFF. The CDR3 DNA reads TGTGCCAGCTCCAGAGGGACTAGCGCCTTCAATGAGCAGTTCTTC.

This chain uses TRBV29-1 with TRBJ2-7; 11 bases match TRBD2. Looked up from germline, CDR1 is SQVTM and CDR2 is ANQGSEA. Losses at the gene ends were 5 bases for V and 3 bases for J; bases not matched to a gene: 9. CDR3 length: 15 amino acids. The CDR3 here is CSVLKLAGVVYEQYF. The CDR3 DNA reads TGCAGCGTTCTCAAACTAGCGGGAGTCGTCTACGAGCAGTACTTC.

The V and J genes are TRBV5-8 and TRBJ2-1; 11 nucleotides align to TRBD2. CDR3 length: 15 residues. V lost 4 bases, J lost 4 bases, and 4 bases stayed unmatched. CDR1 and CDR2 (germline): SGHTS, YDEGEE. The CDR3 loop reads CASSLAGGAYNEQFF. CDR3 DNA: TGTGCCAGCAGCCTAGCGGGAGGCGCGTACAATGAGCAGTTCTTC.

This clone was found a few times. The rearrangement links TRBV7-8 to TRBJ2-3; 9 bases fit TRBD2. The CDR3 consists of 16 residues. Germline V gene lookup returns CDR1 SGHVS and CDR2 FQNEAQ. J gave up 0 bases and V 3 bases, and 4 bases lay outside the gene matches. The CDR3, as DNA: TGTGCCAGCAGCTTGCAGACTAGCGGTAGCACAGATACGCAGTATTTT. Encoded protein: CASSLQTSGSTDTQYF.

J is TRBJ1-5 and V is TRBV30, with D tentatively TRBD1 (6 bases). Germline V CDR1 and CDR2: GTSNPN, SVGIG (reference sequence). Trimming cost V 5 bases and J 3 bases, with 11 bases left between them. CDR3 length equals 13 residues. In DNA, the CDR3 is TGTGCCTGGGCTCGGGACACCAATCAGCCCCAGCATTTT. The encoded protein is CAWARDTNQPQHF.

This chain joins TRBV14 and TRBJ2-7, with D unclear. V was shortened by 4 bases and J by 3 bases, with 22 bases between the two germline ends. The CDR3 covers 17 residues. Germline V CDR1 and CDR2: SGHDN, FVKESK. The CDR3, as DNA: TGTGCCAGCAGCCCGGGTGGCAGCTTACCTCCGCTCTACGAGCAGTACTTC. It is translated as CASSPGGSLPPLYEQYF.

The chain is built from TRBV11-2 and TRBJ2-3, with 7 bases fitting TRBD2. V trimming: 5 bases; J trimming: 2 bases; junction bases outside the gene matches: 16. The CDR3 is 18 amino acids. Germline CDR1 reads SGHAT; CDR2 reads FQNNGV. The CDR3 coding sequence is TGTGCCAGCAGCGTTGCCGGGAGGCGGCAGTCTTTCACAGATACGCAGTATTTT. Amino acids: CASSVAGRRQSFTDTQYF.

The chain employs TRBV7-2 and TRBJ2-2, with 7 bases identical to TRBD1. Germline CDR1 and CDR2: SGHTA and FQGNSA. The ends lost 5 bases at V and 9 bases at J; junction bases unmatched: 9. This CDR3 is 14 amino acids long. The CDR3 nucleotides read TGTGCCAGCAGCGGGGACAGTGGGTGGAGGGAGCTGTTTTTT. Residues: CASSGDSGWRELFF. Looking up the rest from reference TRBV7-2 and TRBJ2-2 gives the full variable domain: GAGVSQSPSNKVTEKGKDVELRCDPISGHTALYWYRQSLGQGLEFLIYFQGNSAPDKSGLPSDRFSAERTGGSVSTLTIQRTQQEDSAVYLCASSGDSGWRELFFGEGSRLTVL.

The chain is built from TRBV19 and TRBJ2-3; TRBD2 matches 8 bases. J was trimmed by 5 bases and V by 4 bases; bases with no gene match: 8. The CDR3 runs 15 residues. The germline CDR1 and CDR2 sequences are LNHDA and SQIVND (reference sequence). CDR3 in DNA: TGTGCCAGTAGTAAGGGGGGAGCGGGAGAAGATACGCAGTATTTT. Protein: CASSKGGAGEDTQYF.

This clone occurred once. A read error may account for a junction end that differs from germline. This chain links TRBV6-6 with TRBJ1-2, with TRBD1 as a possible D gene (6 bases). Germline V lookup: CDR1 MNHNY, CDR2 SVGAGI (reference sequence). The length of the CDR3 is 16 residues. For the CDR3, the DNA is TGTGCCAGCAGCTACTTTCGGCAGGGGATTAGCTATGGCTACACCTTC. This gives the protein CASSYFRQGISYGYTF.

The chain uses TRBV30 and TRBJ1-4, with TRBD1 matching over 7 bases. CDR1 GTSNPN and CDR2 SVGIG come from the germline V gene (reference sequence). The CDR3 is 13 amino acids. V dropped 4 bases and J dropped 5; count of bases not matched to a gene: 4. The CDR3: CAWNGGQNEKLFF. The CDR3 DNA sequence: TGTGCCTGGAACGGGGGACAGAATGAAAAACTGTTTTTT.

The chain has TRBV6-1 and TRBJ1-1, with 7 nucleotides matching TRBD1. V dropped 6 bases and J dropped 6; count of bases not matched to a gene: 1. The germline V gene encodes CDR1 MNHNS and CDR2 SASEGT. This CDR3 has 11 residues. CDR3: CASRQGAEAFF. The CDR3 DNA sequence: TGTGCCAGCAGGCAGGGGGCTGAAGCTTTCTTT.

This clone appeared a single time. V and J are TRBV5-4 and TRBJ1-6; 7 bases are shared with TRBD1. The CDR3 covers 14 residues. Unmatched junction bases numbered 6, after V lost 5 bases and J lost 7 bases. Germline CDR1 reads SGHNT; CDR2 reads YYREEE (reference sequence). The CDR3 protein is CASSSQGNNSPLHF. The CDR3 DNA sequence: TGTGCCAGCAGTTCACAGGGGAACAATTCACCCCTCCACTTT.

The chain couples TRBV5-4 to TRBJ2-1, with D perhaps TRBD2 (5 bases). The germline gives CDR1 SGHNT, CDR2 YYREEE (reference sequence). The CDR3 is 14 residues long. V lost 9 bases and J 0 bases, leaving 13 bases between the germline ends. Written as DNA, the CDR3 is TGTGCCACAAAGCGGACGAACTCCTACAATGAGCAGTTCTTC. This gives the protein CATKRTNSYNEQFF.

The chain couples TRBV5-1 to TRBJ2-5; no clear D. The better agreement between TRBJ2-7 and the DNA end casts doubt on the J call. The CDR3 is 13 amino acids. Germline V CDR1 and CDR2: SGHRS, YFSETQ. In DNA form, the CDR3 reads TGCGCCAGCAGCTTGGTTGGGACCTACGAGCAGTACTTC. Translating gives CASSLVGTYEQYF.

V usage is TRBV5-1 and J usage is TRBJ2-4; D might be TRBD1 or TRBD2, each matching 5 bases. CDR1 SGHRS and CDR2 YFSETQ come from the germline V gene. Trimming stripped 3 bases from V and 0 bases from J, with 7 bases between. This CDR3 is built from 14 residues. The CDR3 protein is CASSYGTAKNIQYF. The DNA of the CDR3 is TGCGCCAGCAGCTACGGGACAGCCAAAAACATTCAGTACTTC.

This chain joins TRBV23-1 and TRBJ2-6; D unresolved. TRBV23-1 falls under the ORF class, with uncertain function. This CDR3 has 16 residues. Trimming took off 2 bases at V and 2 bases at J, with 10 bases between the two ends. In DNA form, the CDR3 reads TGCGCCAGCAGTCAAATTATCTCAACTGGGGCCAACGTCCTGACTTTC. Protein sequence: CASSQIISTGANVLTF.

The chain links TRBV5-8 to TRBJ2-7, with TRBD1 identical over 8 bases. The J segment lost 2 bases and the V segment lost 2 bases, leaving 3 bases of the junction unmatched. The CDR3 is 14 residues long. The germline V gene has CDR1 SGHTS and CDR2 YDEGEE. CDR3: CASSFGTGTYEQYF. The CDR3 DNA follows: TGTGCCAGCAGCTTTGGGACAGGAACCTACGAGCAGTACTTC.

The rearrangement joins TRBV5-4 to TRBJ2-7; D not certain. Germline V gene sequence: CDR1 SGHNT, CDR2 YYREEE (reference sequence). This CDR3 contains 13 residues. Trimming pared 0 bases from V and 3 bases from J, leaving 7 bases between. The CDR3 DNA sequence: TGTGCCAGCAGCTTGGGGCCGGACTACGAGCAGTACTTC. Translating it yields CASSLGPDYEQYF.

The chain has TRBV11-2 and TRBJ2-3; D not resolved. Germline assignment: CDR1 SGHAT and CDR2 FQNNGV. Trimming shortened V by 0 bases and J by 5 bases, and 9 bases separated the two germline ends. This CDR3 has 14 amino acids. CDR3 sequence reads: CASSLDSSGDTQYF. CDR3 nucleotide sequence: TGTGCCAGCAGCTTAGATAGTTCAGGAGATACGCAGTATTTT. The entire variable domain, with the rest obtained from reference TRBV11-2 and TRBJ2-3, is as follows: EAGVAQSPRYKIIEKRQSVAFWCNPISGHATLYWYQQILGQGPKLLIQFQNNGVVDDSQLPKDRFSAERLKGVDSTLKIQPAKLEDSAVYLCASSLDSSGDTQYFGPGTRLTVL.

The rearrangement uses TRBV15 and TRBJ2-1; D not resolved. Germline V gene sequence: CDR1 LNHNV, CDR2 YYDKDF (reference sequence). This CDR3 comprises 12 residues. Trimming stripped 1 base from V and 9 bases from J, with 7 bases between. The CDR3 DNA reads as TGTGCCACCAGCAGAGCAGGCAGTGAGCAGTTCTTC. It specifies CATSRAGSEQFF.

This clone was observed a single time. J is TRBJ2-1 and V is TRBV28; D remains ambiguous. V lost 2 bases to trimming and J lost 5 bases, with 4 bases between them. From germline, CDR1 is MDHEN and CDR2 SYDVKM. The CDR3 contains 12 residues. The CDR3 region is CASSLQHNEQFF. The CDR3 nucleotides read TGTGCCAGCAGTTTACAGCACAATGAGCAGTTCTTC.

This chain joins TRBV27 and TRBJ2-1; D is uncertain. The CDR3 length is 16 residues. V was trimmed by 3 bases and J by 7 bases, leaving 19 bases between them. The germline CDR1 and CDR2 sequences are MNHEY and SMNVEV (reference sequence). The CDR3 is CASSLYLPPSENEQFF. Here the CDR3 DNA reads TGTGCCAGCAGTTTGTACCTCCCACCCTCGGAAAATGAGCAGTTCTTC.

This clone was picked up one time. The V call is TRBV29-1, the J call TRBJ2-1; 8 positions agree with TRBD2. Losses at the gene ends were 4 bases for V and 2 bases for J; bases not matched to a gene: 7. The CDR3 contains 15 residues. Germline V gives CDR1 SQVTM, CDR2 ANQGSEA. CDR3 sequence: CSVGGGTRTYNEQFF. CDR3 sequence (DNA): TGCAGCGTTGGGGGTGGGACTAGAACCTACAATGAGCAGTTCTTC.

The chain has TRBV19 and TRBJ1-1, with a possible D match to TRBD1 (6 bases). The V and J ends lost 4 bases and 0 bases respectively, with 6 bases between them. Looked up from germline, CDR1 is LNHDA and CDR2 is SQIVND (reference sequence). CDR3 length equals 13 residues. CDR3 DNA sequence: TGTGCCAGTAGTACAGGGGTGAACACTGAAGCTTTCTTT. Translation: CASSTGVNTEAFF.